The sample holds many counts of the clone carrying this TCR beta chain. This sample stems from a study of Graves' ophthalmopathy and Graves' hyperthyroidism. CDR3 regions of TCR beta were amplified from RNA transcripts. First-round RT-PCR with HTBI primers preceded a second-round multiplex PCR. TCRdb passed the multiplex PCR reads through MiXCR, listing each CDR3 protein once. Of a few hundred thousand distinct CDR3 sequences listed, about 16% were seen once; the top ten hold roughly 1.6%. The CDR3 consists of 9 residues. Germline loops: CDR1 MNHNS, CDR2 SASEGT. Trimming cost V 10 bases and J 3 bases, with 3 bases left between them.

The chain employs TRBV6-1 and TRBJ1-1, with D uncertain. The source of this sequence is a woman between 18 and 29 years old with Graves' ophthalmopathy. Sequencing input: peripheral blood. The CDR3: CATHTEAFF. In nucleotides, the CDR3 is TGTGCCACGCACACTGAAGCTTTCTTT.